Detailed here is one T cell receptor beta chain. This entry comes from a study of blood T cell repertoires in COVID-19. Across the whole study: Researchers got acute and convalescent COVID-19 samples from the United States, Italy and Spain.

Germline V lookup: CDR1 MDHEN, CDR2 SYDVKM. The CDR3 is 15 amino acids. With V trimmed by 6 bases and J by 0 bases, 8 bases remained unmatched. Assay used: immunoSEQ multiplex PCR; TCRdb lists only in-frame clones, some missing. This repertoire shows about 74,000 clones, 70% to 90% found once; its top ten account for over 35%. Sample: peripheral blood. V gene TRBV28 combines with J gene TRBJ2-7, with 7 bases fitting TRBD2. This receptor was obtained from a man aged 65 to 79 with acute or convalescent COVID-19. The CDR3: CASSRLRGGSYEQYF. Written as DNA, the CDR3 is TGTGCCAGCAGCCGCCTGCGCGGGGGCTCCTACGAGCAGTACTTC.